These 24 T cell receptor beta chains were all obtained from the same sample, sequenced in a study of T cell repertoires in ileal Crohn's disease. TCRdb keeps only in-frame clones here, not all; method: immunoSEQ multiplex PCR. The data show around 15,000 clones, less than 90% seen once. Sequencing input: ileal tissue. The receptors stem from an adult with Crohn's disease.

J is TRBJ1-2 and V is TRBV15; a weak D match, TRBD1 (6 bases). The V end was cut by 0 bases, the J end by 3 bases, with 8 bases between. CDR1 and CDR2 (germline): LNHNV, YYDKDF (reference sequence). The CDR3 spans 14 residues. This CDR3 reads CATSREYRDYGYTF. The CDR3 region has the DNA TGTGCCACCAGCAGAGAATACAGGGACTATGGCTACACCTTC.

This chain links TRBV7-2 with TRBJ2-3, with a weak D call TRBD2 (5 bases). Germline values: CDR1 SGHTA, CDR2 FQGNSA. Trimming removed 0 bases from V and 1 base from J, with 8 bases in between. The CDR3 sequence is 15 residues long. The CDR3 coding sequence is TGTGCCAGCAGCTTAGCCGGGGAAGGCACAGATACGCAGTATTTT. Its translation: CASSLAGEGTDTQYF.

The chain uses TRBV19 and TRBJ1-6; D is undetermined. This CDR3 is 15 amino acids long. CDR1 is LNHDA, CDR2 SQIVND, per germline (reference sequence). V was cut by 3 bases and J by 9 bases, with 15 bases left in between. In DNA form, the CDR3 reads TGTGCCAGTAGTATCGGGAGGGAAGGCGGTTCACCCCTCCACTTT. It is translated as CASSIGREGGSPLHF.

The chain recombines TRBV5-1 with TRBJ2-3; the D gene is possibly TRBD1 (7 bases). In germline, CDR1 is SGHRS, CDR2 YFSETQ. CDR3 size: 14 residues. Between the trimmed V and J ends, which lost 4 bases and 2 bases, there was a span of 11 bases. The CDR3 region is CASSQGGLTDTQYF. The DNA of the CDR3 is TGCGCCAGCAGCCAGGGGGGCCTCACAGATACGCAGTATTTT.

The rearrangement joins TRBV6-1 to TRBJ2-4; 7 positions match TRBD1. With V trimmed by 2 bases and J by 0 bases, 10 bases remained unmatched. This CDR3 region has 18 residues. Germline assignment: CDR1 MNHNS and CDR2 SASEGT. CDR3 nucleotide sequence: TGTGCCAGCAGTGAAACGGGACAGATTAGCCTAGCCAAAAACATTCAGTACTTC. This encodes CASSETGQISLAKNIQYF.

This clone was seen only once. The chain recombines TRBV19 with TRBJ2-1; 10 bases align to TRBD2. The germline V gene encodes CDR1 LNHDA and CDR2 SQIVND (reference sequence). V gave up 9 bases and J gave up 7 bases; unmatched junction bases: 18. The CDR3 has 17 amino acids. This chain's CDR3 is CASSPLGAGGEGNEQFF. For the CDR3, the DNA is TGTGCCAGCAGCCCCTTGGGAGCGGGGGGGGAGGGGAATGAGCAGTTCTTC.

This chain connects TRBV4-1 to TRBJ1-2; D unclear. This CDR3 spans 16 amino acids. CDR1 is MGHRA and CDR2 is YSYEKL in the germline V gene. V dropped 0 bases and J dropped 2 bases, with 13 bases sitting between them. CDR3 amino acids: CASSQDRGANNYGYTF. The CDR3 nucleotides are TGCGCCAGCAGCCAAGACCGGGGAGCTAACAACTATGGCTACACCTTC.

The V call is TRBV7-7, the J call TRBJ1-1; 7 bases are a match to TRBD1. The CDR3 has 13 amino acids. Germline lookup yields CDR1 SSHAT and CDR2 FNYEAQ (reference sequence). V lost 5 bases and J lost 6; bases outside the gene matches: 6. The CDR3 region is CASSTRQGSEAFF. Written as DNA, the CDR3 is TGTGCCAGCAGCACCAGACAGGGTTCTGAAGCTTTCTTT. Full variable domain (rest looked up from reference TRBV7-7 and TRBJ1-1): GAGVSQSPRYKVTKRGQDVTLRCDPISSHATLYWYQQALGQGPEFLTYFNYEAQPDKSGLPSDRFSAERPEGSISTLTIQRTEQRDSAMYRCASSTRQGSEAFFGQGTRLTVV.

V gene TRBV5-1 combines with J gene TRBJ2-5; D remains unclear. The CDR3 consists of 13 residues. Trimming cost V 0 bases and J 5 bases, with 8 bases left between them. Per germline, CDR1 SGHRS and CDR2 YFSETQ. The CDR3 region is CASSLDTQETQYF. DNA of the CDR3: TGCGCCAGCAGCTTGGACACCCAGGAGACCCAGTACTTC.

The rearrangement joins TRBV6-1 to TRBJ2-7, with 9 bases lining up with TRBD1. CDR1 and CDR2 from the germline V gene are MNHNS and SASEGT. With 7 bases clipped from V and 3 bases from J, the junction kept 7 bases outside the gene matches. The CDR3 covers 14 residues. The CDR3 here is CASTGGTGYYEQYF. CDR3 DNA: TGTGCCAGCACTGGGGGGACAGGGTACTACGAGCAGTACTTC.

The chain uses TRBV29-1 and TRBJ2-1; TRBD2 might be the D (5 bases). In germline, CDR1 is SQVTM, CDR2 ANQGSEA. This CDR3 has 13 amino acids. V was pared by 0 bases and J by 6 bases, with 9 bases between. DNA for the CDR3: TGCAGCGTTGAAGATCCGGGGTTCAATGAGCAGTTCTTC. Amino acid sequence: CSVEDPGFNEQFF.

V is TRBV5-1 and J is TRBJ2-7, with D tentatively TRBD2 (5 bases). The V end was cut by 4 bases, the J end by 0 bases, with 14 bases between. Per the germline V gene, CDR1 is SGHRS and CDR2 is YFSETQ. CDR3 size: 15 residues. CDR3 sequence: CASSIDSASSYEQYF. The CDR3 DNA reads as TGCGCCAGCAGCATCGATAGCGCCAGCTCCTACGAGCAGTACTTC.

The V gene is TRBV4-2, the J gene TRBJ2-1; D unresolved. V was pared by 0 bases and J by 2 bases, with 8 bases between. The CDR3 extends over 15 amino acids. CDR1 LGHNA and CDR2 YNFKEQ come from the germline V gene. The DNA of the CDR3 is TGTGCCAGCAGCCAAGATAAAACGGCCTACAATGAGCAGTTCTTC. Translation: CASSQDKTAYNEQFF.

The chain combines TRBV4-3 with TRBJ1-4; D ambiguous. Germline CDR1 reads LGHNA; CDR2 reads YSLEER. CDR3 length: 14 amino acids. V was cut by 6 bases and J by 0 bases, with 8 bases left in between. The CDR3 DNA reads as TGCGCCAGCAGGTCACTTGCAACTAATGAAAAACTGTTTTTT. It codes for CASRSLATNEKLFF.

The V call is TRBV7-9, the J call TRBJ1-4, with D possibly being TRBD1 (6 bases). V lost 6 bases and J 0 bases, leaving 11 bases between the germline ends. This CDR3 comprises 15 residues. Germline CDR1 and CDR2: SEHNR and FQNEAQ (reference sequence). CDR3 sequence reads: CASRPQGSTNEKLFF. The CDR3 nucleotides are TGTGCCAGCAGACCTCAGGGGTCAACTAATGAAAAACTGTTTTTT.

This clone has only a few counts. The J gene is TRBJ1-6, the V gene TRBV25-1, with D unclear. The CDR3 runs to 12 residues. From germline, CDR1 is MGHDK and CDR2 SYGVNS. V gave up 2 bases and J gave up 11 bases, with 7 bases separating them. CDR3 sequence: CASSEVRAPLHF. CDR3 nucleotides: TGTGCCAGCAGTGAAGTCCGCGCACCCCTCCACTTT.

The chain carries TRBV5-1 and TRBJ2-3, with 7 nucleotides matching TRBD2. The CDR3 sequence is 15 residues long. Germline loops: CDR1 SGHRS, CDR2 YFSETQ. J was trimmed by 4 bases and V by 4 bases; bases with no gene match: 9. The CDR3 loop reads CASSLGGGGSDTQYF. The DNA for the CDR3 is TGCGCCAGCAGCCTTGGCGGGGGAGGATCAGATACGCAGTATTTT. The full variable domain, in which reference TRBV5-1 and TRBJ2-3 provide the parts outside the CDR3, is KAGVTQTPRYLIKTRGQQVTLSCSPISGHRSVSWYQQTPGQGLQFLFEYFSETQRNKGNFPGRFSGRQFSNSRSEMNVSTLELGDSALYLCASSLGGGGSDTQYFGPGTRLTVL.

The rearrangement uses TRBV9 and TRBJ2-1; 7 bases are a match to TRBD2. The CDR3 consists of 15 residues. Germline loops: CDR1 SGDLS, CDR2 YYNGEE. Trimming removed 1 base from V and 3 bases from J; junction bases left unmatched: 4. CDR3 loop: CASSVSSGDYNEQFF. As DNA, the CDR3 is TGTGCCAGCAGCGTAAGCAGCGGGGACTACAATGAGCAGTTCTTC.

The J gene is TRBJ1-1, the V gene TRBV7-9; D is possibly TRBD1 (5 bases). The CDR3 covers 13 residues. The V gene lost 8 bases and the J gene lost 3 bases, with 13 bases spanning the gap. Germline assignment: CDR1 SEHNR and CDR2 FQNEAQ (reference sequence). CDR3 amino acids: CASGRGEYTEAFF. The CDR3 DNA reads TGTGCCAGCGGGAGGGGAGAGTACACTGAAGCTTTCTTT.

V usage is TRBV5-1 and J usage is TRBJ2-7, with no clear D. Trimming took 4 bases from V and 2 from J, leaving 10 bases between them. CDR1 SGHRS and CDR2 YFSETQ come from the germline V gene. The CDR3 length is 13 residues. This chain's CDR3 is CASSPQSPYEQYF. In DNA form, the CDR3 reads TGCGCCAGCAGCCCCCAGTCCCCCTACGAGCAGTACTTC.

This chain joins TRBV6-5 and TRBJ2-1; 8 positions agree with TRBD1. Germline CDR1 and CDR2: MNHEY and SVGAGI. This CDR3 is built from 15 residues. The junction had 6 bases not matched to a gene; V was cut back by 6 bases and J by 2 bases. This CDR3 reads CASSPRTGPYNEQFF. CDR3 in DNA: TGTGCCAGCAGCCCTCGGACAGGGCCCTACAATGAGCAGTTCTTC.

V gene TRBV19 combines with J gene TRBJ1-5; no firm D call. The CDR3 has 12 residues. V was clipped by 5 bases and J by 6 bases, with 8 bases between them. CDR1 is LNHDA and CDR2 is SQIVND in the germline V gene (reference sequence). CDR3 loop: CASSDRGQPQHF. CDR3 bases: TGTGCCAGTAGTGATCGAGGTCAGCCCCAGCATTTT.

This clone was seen only a few times. V and J are TRBV6-6 and TRBJ1-2, with unresolved D. The CDR3 is 12 amino acids. Germline V lookup: CDR1 MNHNY, CDR2 SVGAGI (reference sequence). The ends were cut back, 2 bases at V and 3 bases at J, with 4 bases in the middle. In nucleotides, the CDR3 is TGTGCCAGCAGTTACAGAGACTATGGCTACACCTTC. Protein: CASSYRDYGYTF.

The gene calls are TRBV7-9 and TRBJ2-3; 8 positions match TRBD2. Trimming took 3 bases from V and 7 from J; bases not matched to a gene: 6. In germline, CDR1 is SEHNR, CDR2 FQNEAQ (reference sequence). The CDR3 is 14 residues long. CDR3 loop: CASSFGSGAHTQYF. The CDR3 DNA sequence: TGTGCCAGCAGCTTTGGTAGCGGGGCACATACGCAGTATTTT. Combining the CDR3 with reference TRBV7-9 and TRBJ2-3 gives the whole variable domain DTGVSQNPRHKITKRGQNVTFRCDPISEHNRLYWYRQTLGQGPEFLTYFQNEAQLEKSRLLSDRFSAERPKGSFSTLEIQRTEQGDSAMYLCASSFGSGAHTQYFGPGTRLTVL.